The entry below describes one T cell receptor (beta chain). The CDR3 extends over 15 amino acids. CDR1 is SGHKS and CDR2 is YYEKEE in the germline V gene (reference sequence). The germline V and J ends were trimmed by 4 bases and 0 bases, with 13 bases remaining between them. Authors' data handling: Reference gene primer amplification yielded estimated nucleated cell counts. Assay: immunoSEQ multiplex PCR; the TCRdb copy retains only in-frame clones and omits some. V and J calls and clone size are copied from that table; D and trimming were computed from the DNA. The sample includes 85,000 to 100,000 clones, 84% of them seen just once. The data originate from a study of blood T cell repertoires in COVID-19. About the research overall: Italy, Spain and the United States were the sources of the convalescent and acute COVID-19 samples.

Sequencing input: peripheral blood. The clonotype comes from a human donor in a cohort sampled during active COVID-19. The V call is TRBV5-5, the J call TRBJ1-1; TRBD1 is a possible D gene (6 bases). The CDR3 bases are TGTGCCAGCAGCGCCCGGACAGCGATGAACACTGAAGCTTTCTTT. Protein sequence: CASSARTAMNTEAFF.